Below, 18 T cell receptor beta chains from the same sample are listed, as sequenced in a study of T cell clusters in autoimmune cytopenias. TRB was amplified by touch-down multiplex PCR, primer pools A and B combined. TCRdb reworked the multiplex PCR reads into one entry per CDR3 protein, no DNA. The table lists about 2,000 distinct CDR3 sequences. TRB amplification used 200 to 250 ng of peripheral blood genomic DNA. This sample also appeared in a second study, on T cell repertoires in aging, cancer and after chemotherapy.

Sample: peripheral blood. All receptors come from a human donor with chronic lymphocytic leukemia.

This clonotype is medium-sized by frequency. The chain recombines TRBV10-2 with TRBJ2-5; TCRdb's assignment of TRBD1 cannot be checked, as there is no DNA. Per the germline V gene, CDR1 is WSHSY and CDR2 is SAAADI. CDR3 size: 14 residues. CDR3 in amino acids: CASSNDQGLETQYF.

This clonotype is called medium-sized (0.01 to 0.1%) based on its frequency. This sequence joins TRBV6-5 and TRBJ2-7. There are 15 residues in the CDR3. Germline V gene lookup returns CDR1 MNHEY and CDR2 SVGAGI. The CDR3 protein is CASSYGAGTTYEQYF.

The genes are TRBV2 and TRBJ2-3; TCRdb designates TRBD2, a call that cannot be tested without DNA. This CDR3 contains 13 residues. The germline V gene encodes CDR1 SNHLY and CDR2 FYNNEI. Here the CDR3 reads CASRDWSTDTQYF.

The rearrangement links TRBV20-1 to TRBJ2-1; lacking DNA, the TRBD2 call made by TCRdb goes unchecked. This CDR3 comprises 16 residues. CDR1 is DFQATT and CDR2 is SNEGSKA in the germline V gene (reference sequence). CDR3: CSARGLGAGEYNEQFF.

The chain uses TRBV5-1 and TRBJ1-1. The CDR3 has 13 amino acids. Germline V gene sequence: CDR1 SGHRS, CDR2 YFSETQ. CDR3 in amino acids: CASSFNGNTEAFF.

This clonotype is classed as large by frequency. The chain employs TRBV29-1 and TRBJ1-2; with no DNA, the TCRdb D assignment of TRBD1 cannot be verified. CDR1 is SQVTM, CDR2 ANQGSEA, per germline. The CDR3 runs to 12 residues. The CDR3: CSVETENYGYTF. Variable domain in full (rest from reference TRBV29-1 and TRBJ1-2): SAVISQKPSRDICQRGTSLTIQCQVDSQVTMMFWYRQQPGQSLTLIATANQGSEATYESGFVIDKFPISRPNLTFSTLTVSNMSPEDSSIYLCSVETENYGYTFGSGTRLTVV.

This clonotype registers medium-sized (0.01 to 0.1%) by frequency. The rearrangement links TRBV27 to TRBJ1-2; TCRdb's D gene call, TRBD1, goes unchecked for lack of DNA. The CDR3 extends over 16 amino acids. CDR1 and CDR2 from the germline V gene are MNHEY and SMNVEV (reference sequence). The CDR3 here is CASRPGQGAFGYGYTF.

This clonotype is called medium-sized based on its frequency. The chain recombines TRBV6-2 or TRBV6-3 with TRBJ2-3; checking the TCRdb D call of TRBD1 is not possible without DNA. Germline V gene data show CDR1 as MNHEY and CDR2 as SVGEGT. The CDR3 contains 16 residues. The CDR3 sequence: CASSHTRGQFTDTQYF.

The chain uses TRBV20-1 and TRBJ2-7; no DNA is available, so the TRBD2 call from TCRdb remains unchecked. This CDR3 has 16 residues. Germline V gene sequence: CDR1 DFQATT, CDR2 SNEGSKA (reference sequence). The CDR3 sequence is CSAREGGSSGVREQYF.

By frequency, this clonotype is medium-sized. This rearrangement joins TRBV5-6 to TRBJ1-2; TCRdb gives TRBD1 as the D gene, but with no DNA this cannot be confirmed. Germline-derived CDR1 and CDR2 are SGHDT and YYEEEE. The CDR3 extends over 14 amino acids. CDR3 region: CASSLGQSDYGYTF.

Its frequency marks this clonotype as medium-sized. The rearrangement uses TRBV19 and TRBJ1-1. Germline CDR1 and CDR2: LNHDA and SQIVND (reference sequence). The CDR3 is 13 residues long. The CDR3 is CASSILTGREAFF.

The V and J genes are TRBV19 and TRBJ2-7; TCRdb indicates TRBD1, and absent DNA this call remains unverified. The CDR3 loop spans 14 amino acids. Germline V gene data show CDR1 as LNHDA and CDR2 as SQIVND (reference sequence). The CDR3 protein is CASSGDREMNEQYF.

The rearrangement joins TRBV7-2 to TRBJ1-2; TCRdb returns TRBD1, unconfirmable since there is no DNA. Germline CDR1 SGHTA, CDR2 FQGNSA. This CDR3 region has 15 residues. The CDR3 reads CASSLTGGPNYGYTF.

This clonotype is identified as medium-sized from frequency. The chain is built from TRBV18 and TRBJ1-2; TCRdb gives TRBD1 as the D gene, but with no DNA this cannot be confirmed. The CDR3 spans 15 residues. Germline values: CDR1 KGHSH, CDR2 LQKENI. This CDR3 reads CASSPWDKAHYGYTF.

The chain carries TRBV20-1 and TRBJ2-5; TCRdb's D call of TRBD1 is untestable without DNA. Per germline, CDR1 DFQATT and CDR2 SNEGSKA (reference sequence). The CDR3 is 15 amino acids. This CDR3 reads CSARATGTLQETQYF.

In terms of frequency, this clonotype is medium-sized. The gene calls are TRBV6-6 and TRBJ2-1. The CDR3 has 15 amino acids. Germline assignment: CDR1 MNHNY and CDR2 SVGAGI (reference sequence). The CDR3 here is CASSYQGNSYNEQFF.

This clonotype is deemed medium-sized by its frequency. The rearrangement links TRBV6-2 or TRBV6-3 to TRBJ2-1; TCRdb reports TRBD2, a call that lacks DNA to check it against. The germline V gene has CDR1 MNHEY and CDR2 SVGEGT. CDR3 size: 13 residues. The CDR3 loop reads CASASGGGNEQFF.

The chain combines TRBV5-1 with TRBJ1-4. The CDR3 runs 14 residues. The germline V gene has CDR1 SGHRS and CDR2 YFSETQ. The CDR3 here is CASSLGTLNEKLFF.